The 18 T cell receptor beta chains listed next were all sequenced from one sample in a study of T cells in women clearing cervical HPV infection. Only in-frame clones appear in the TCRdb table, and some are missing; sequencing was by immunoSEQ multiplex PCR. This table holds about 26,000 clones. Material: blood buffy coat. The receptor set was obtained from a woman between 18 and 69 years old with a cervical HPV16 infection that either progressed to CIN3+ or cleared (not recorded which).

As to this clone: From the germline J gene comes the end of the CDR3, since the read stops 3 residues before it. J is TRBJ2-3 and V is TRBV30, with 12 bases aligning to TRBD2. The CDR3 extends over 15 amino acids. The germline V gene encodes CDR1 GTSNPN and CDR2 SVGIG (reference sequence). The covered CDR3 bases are TGTGCCTGGAGTGGCGGTCTAGCGGGGGGGCCACCG. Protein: CAWSGGLAGGPP. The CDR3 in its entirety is CAWSGGLAGGPPQYF.

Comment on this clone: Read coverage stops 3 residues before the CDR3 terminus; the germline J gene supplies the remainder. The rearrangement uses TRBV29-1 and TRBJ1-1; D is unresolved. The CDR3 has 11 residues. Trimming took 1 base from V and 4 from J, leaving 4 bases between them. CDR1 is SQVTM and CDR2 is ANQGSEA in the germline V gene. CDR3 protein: CSVEGPTEAFF. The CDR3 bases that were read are TGCAGCGTTGAAGGGCCCACTGAA. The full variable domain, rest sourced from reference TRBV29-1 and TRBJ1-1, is SAVISQKPSRDICQRGTSLTIQCQVDSQVTMMFWYRQQPGQSLTLIATANQGSEATYESGFVIDKFPISRPNLTFSTLTVSNMSPEDSSIYLCSVEGPTEAFFGQGTRLTVV.

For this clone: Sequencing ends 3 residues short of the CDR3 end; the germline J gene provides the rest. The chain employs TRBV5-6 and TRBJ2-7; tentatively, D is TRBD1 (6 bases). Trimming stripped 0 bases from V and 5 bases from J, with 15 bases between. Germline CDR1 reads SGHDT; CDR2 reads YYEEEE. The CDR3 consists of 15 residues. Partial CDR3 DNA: TGTGCCAGCAGCTTGGCCGTCTCCTCAGGGGACGAG. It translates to CASSLAVSSGDE. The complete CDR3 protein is CASSLAVSSGDEQYF.

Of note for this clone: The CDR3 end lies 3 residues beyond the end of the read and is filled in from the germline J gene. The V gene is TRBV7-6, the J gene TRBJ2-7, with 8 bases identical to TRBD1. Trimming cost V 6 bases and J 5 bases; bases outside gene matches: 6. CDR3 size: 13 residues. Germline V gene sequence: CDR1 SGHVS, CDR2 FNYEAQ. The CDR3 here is CASSKDRGHEQYF. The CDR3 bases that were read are TGTGCCAGCAGTAAAGACAGGGGCCACGAG.

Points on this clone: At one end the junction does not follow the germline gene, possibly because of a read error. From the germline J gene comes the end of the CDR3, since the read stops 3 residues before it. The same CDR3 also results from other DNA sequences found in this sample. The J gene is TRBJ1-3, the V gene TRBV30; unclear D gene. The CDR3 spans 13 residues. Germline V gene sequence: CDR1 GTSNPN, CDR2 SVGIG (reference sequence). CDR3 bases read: TGTGCCTGGGACTCCCTCTCTGGAAACACA. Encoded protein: CAWDSLSGNT. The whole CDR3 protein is CAWDSLSGNTIYF.

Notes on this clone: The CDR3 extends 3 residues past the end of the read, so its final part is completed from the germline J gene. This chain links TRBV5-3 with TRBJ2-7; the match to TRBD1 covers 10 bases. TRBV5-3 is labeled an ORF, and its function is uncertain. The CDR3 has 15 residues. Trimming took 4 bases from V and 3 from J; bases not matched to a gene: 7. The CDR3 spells CARSPRDRGLYEQYF. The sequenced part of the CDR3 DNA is TGTGCCAGAAGCCCCCGGGACAGGGGCCTCTACGAG.

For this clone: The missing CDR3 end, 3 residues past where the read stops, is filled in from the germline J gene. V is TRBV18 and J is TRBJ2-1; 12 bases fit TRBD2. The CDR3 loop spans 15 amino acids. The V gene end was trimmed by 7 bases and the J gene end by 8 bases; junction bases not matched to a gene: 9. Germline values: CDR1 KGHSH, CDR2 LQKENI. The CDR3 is CASFPRTSGTDEQFF. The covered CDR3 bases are TGTGCCAGCTTCCCTCGGACTAGCGGGACCGATGAG.

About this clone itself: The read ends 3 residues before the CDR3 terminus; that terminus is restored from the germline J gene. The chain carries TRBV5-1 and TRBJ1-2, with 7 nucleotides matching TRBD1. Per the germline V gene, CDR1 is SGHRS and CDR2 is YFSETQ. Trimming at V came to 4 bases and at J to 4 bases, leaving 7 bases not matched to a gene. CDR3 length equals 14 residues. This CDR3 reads CASSPYRDSYGYTF. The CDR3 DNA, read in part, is TGCGCCAGCAGCCCTTACCGGGACAGCTATGGC.

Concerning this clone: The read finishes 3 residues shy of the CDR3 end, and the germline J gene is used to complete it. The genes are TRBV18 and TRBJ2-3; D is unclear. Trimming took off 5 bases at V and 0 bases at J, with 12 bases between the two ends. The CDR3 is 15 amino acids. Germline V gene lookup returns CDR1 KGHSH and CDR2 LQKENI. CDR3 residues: CASSSSVASTDTQYF. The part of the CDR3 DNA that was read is TGTGCCAGCTCATCCTCCGTGGCTAGCACAGATACG. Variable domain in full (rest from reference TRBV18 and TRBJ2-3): NAGVMQNPRHLVRRRGQEARLRCSPMKGHSHVYWYRQLPEEGLKFMVYLQKENIIDESGMPKERFSAEFPKEGPSILRIQQVVRGDSAAYFCASSSSVASTDTQYFGPGTRLTVL.

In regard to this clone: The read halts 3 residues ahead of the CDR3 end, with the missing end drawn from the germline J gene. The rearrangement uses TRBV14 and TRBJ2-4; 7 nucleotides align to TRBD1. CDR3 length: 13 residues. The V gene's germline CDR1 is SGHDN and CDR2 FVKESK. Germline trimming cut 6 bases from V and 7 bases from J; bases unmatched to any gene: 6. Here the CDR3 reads CASRGGSSNIQYF. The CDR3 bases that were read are TGTGCCAGCAGAGGGGGCTCATCGAACATT.

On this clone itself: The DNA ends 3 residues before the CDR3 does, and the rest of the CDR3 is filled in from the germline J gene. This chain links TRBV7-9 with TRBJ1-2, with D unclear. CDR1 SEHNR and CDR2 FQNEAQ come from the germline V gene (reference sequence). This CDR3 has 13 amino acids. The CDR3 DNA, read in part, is TGTGCCAGCAGCTTACTAGCTCGCAATGAC. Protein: CASSLLARND. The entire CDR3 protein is CASSLLARNDYTF.

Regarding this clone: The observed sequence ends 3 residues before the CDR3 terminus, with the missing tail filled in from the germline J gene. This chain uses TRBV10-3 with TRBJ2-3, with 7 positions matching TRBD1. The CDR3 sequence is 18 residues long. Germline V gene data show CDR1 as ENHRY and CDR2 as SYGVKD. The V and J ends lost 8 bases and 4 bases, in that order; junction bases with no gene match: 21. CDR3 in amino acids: CAISFRRSGGSHSDTQYF. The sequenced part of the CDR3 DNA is TGTGCCATCTCCTTTCGACGCTCAGGGGGAAGTCATTCAGATACG.

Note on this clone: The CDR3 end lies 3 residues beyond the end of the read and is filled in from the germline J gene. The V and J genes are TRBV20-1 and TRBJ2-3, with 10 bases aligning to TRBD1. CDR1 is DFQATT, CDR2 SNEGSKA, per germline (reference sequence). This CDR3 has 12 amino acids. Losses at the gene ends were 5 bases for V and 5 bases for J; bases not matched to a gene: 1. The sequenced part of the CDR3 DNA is TGCAGTGCTGGACAGGGGGGAGATACG. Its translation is CSAGQGGDT. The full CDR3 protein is CSAGQGGDTQYF.

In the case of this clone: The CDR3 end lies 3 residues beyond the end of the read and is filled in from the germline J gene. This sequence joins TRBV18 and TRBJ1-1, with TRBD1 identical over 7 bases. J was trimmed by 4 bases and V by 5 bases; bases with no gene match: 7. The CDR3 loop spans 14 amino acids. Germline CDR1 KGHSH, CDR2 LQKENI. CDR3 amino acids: CASSADRDSTEAFF. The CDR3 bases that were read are TGTGCCAGCTCAGCAGACAGGGACAGCACTGAA.

Partial CDR3 DNA: TGTGCCAGCAGTTCAGGTGTGGGACTAGCGGACAATGAG. Encoded protein: CASSSGVGLADNE. The whole CDR3 sequence is CASSSGVGLADNEQFF. The chain recombines TRBV28 with TRBJ2-1; TRBD2 matches 11 bases. The read terminates 3 residues before the CDR3 end, so the remaining end is supplied by the germline J gene. Germline CDR1 is MDHEN and CDR2 is SYDVKM. The CDR3 length is 16 residues. The junction had 7 bases not matched to a gene; V was cut back by 4 bases and J by 5 bases.

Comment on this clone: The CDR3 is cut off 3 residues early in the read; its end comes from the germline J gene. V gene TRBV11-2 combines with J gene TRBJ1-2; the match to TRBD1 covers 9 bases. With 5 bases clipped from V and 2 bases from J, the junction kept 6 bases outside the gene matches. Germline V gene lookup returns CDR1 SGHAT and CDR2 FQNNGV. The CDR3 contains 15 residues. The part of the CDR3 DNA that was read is TGTGCCAGCAGCAGAGGGACAGGGATGAACTATGGC. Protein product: CASSRGTGMNYG. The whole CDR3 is CASSRGTGMNYGYTF.

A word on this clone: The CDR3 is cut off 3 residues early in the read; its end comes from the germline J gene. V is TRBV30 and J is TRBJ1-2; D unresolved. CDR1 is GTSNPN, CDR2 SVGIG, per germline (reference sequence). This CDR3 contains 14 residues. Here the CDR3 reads CAWALGTRSFGYTF. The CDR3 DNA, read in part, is TGTGCCTGGGCCCTCGGAACTAGGTCGTTCGGC.

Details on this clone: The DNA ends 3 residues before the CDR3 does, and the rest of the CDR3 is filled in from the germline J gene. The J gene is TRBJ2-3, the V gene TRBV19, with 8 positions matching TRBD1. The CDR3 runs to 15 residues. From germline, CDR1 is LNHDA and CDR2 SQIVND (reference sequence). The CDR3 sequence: CASSISTGEDQPQYF. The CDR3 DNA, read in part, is TGTGCCAGTAGTATTTCGACAGGGGAAGACCAGCCG.